This entry lists 10 T cell receptor beta chains sequenced from one sample in a study of control samples from healthy donors and cancer patients. The repertoire was sequenced with immunoSEQ multiplex PCR; TCRdb's copy has only in-frame clones and lacks some. The table lists 65,000 to 95,000 clones, over 75% of them singletons, with about 18% in the top ten. Source material: blood. The origin of the receptors is a man aged 45-65 years in good health.

This sequence joins TRBV5-6 and TRBJ2-7; D is possibly TRBD1 (6 bases). Germline lookup yields CDR1 SGHDT and CDR2 YYEEEE. The germline V and J ends were trimmed by 3 bases and 2 bases, with 12 bases remaining between them. The CDR3 has 14 residues. The CDR3 coding sequence is TGTGCCAGCAGCTCCGGGACAACTACCTACGAGCAGTACTTC. It translates to CASSSGTTTYEQYF.

In its sample, this clone was seen once. V and J are TRBV2 and TRBJ2-7, with D hard to call. The CDR3 sequence is 11 residues long. V dropped 8 bases and J dropped 2 bases, with 7 bases sitting between them. Germline CDR1 and CDR2: SNHLY and FYNNEI. CDR3 bases: TGTGCCAGCCTAATTACCTACGAGCAGTACTTC. Its protein is CASLITYEQYF.

This chain links TRBV29-1 with TRBJ2-1; the match to TRBD2 covers 8 bases. The CDR3 totals 13 residues. Germline CDR1 reads SQVTM; CDR2 reads ANQGSEA. Trimming took 4 bases from V and 6 from J; bases not matched to a gene: 5. CDR3 coding DNA: TGCAGCGTTGTTGGCGGGGGGTTCAATGAGCAGTTCTTC. Translated, it gives CSVVGGGFNEQFF.

The V gene is TRBV18, the J gene TRBJ2-3, with D maybe TRBD2 (5 bases). This CDR3 spans 14 amino acids. Looked up from germline, CDR1 is KGHSH and CDR2 is LQKENI. Trimming took 3 bases from V and 3 from J, leaving 10 bases between them. CDR3 in amino acids: CASSPFSGTDTQYF. In nucleotides, the CDR3 is TGTGCCAGCTCACCCTTTTCGGGGACAGATACGCAGTATTTT.

This chain connects TRBV9 to TRBJ1-1; weak D call: TRBD1 (6 bases). CDR1 and CDR2 (germline): SGDLS, YYNGEE. V was pared by 4 bases and J by 1 base, with 11 bases between. The CDR3 is 14 residues long. In nucleotides, the CDR3 is TGTGCCAGCAGCTCTTGGACAGAGAACACTGAAGCTTTCTTT. Encoded protein: CASSSWTENTEAFF.

The rearrangement links TRBV7-3 to TRBJ2-1; 10 bases agree with TRBD2. With 5 bases clipped from V and 4 bases from J, the junction kept 2 bases outside the gene matches. The CDR3 covers 14 residues. CDR1 and CDR2 from the germline V gene are SGHTA and FQGTGA. The CDR3 bases are TGTGCCAGCAGCCAGACTAGCGGGTACAATGAGCAGTTCTTC. Amino acid sequence: CASSQTSGYNEQFF. Looking up the rest from reference TRBV7-3 and TRBJ2-1 gives the full variable domain: GAGVSQTPSNKVTEKGKYVELRCDPISGHTALYWYRQSLGQGPEFLIYFQGTGAADDSGLPNDRFFAVRPEGSVSTLKIQRTERGDSAVYLCASSQTSGYNEQFFGPGTRLTVL.

The chain carries TRBV14 and TRBJ1-1; no firm D call. Germline lookup yields CDR1 SGHDN and CDR2 FVKESK. Trimming pared 1 base from V and 0 bases from J, leaving 18 bases between. The CDR3 loop spans 18 amino acids. In nucleotides, the CDR3 is TGTGCCAGCAGCCAAGGCCGGACCGGACGTCAGATGAACACTGAAGCTTTCTTT. Amino acids: CASSQGRTGRQMNTEAFF.

This chain links TRBV29-1 with TRBJ1-2, with D perhaps TRBD1 (5 bases). The CDR3 is 12 residues long. Germline values: CDR1 SQVTM, CDR2 ANQGSEA. Trimming removed 4 bases from V and 8 bases from J, with 14 bases in between. CDR3 DNA: TGCAGCGTTGGCTTCCAGGGTGGAGGCTACACCTTC. It translates to CSVGFQGGGYTF.

CDR3 amino acids: CASSQGWGDNTEAFF. The CDR3 coding sequence is TGTGCCAGCAGCCAAGGCTGGGGGGATAACACTGAAGCTTTCTTT. This chain connects TRBV3-1 (or the pseudogene TRBV3-2) to TRBJ1-1, with a weak D call TRBD1 (5 bases). Germline V lookup: CDR1 LGHDT, CDR2 YNNKEL (reference sequence). The CDR3 consists of 15 residues. The V gene lost 1 base and the J gene lost 2 bases, with 11 bases spanning the gap.

The chain is built from TRBV2 and TRBJ1-3; D remains ambiguous. This CDR3 region has 11 residues. V was shortened by 8 bases and J by 4 bases, with 6 bases between the two germline ends. The germline gives CDR1 SNHLY, CDR2 FYNNEI. CDR3 in amino acids: CASYGGNTIYF. The DNA of the CDR3 is TGTGCCAGCTACGGGGGAAACACCATATATTTT.